This TCR beta chain was captured by sequencing in a study of tumor-infiltrating lymphocytes in primary liver carcinoma. Overall study: Each participant had primary liver carcinoma, and surgical resection was the treatment. Overall study results and limits: Tumors carried a top-250-clone fraction significantly exceeding that of blood (p = 0.039).

With regard to this clonotype: Its antigen is not known. A junction boundary mismatches the germline segment, possibly from a read error.

With around 450 ng total RNA as template and a constant-region primer, TCR beta cDNA was made. Three nested multiplex PCR rounds, a slightly modified ARM-PCR, produced the libraries for TCR beta. Primers for the first two PCR rounds were TRBV1-TRBV30 forward primers and a C-beta reverse primer (10 cycles per round). TCRdb redid the calling of the multiplex PCR reads with MiXCR, one entry per CDR3 protein. Seen here are around 330,000 distinct CDR3 sequences, about 62% observed once, and the top ten hold roughly 9%. In addition to blood RNA drawn from unsorted whole blood, germline DNA was extracted. The germline V gene encodes CDR1 MNHEY and CDR2 SVGAGI. The CDR3 contains 18 residues.

The sequence was obtained from a man aged 35 to 55 with primary liver carcinoma and hepatitis B virus infection. V usage is TRBV6-5 and J usage is TRBJ2-2; D is unclear. The sample taken for sequencing was peripheral blood. The CDR3 DNA sequence: TGTGTCAGCAGCATATCTCCAGTATGGACCTCGAACACCGGGGAGCTGTTTTTT. Encoded protein: CVSSISPVWTSNTGELFF.